This T cell receptor (beta chain) came from a study of ipilimumab plus nivolumab after autologous stem cell transplantation. Germline loops: CDR1 SGHTA, CDR2 FQGNSA. This CDR3 region has 17 residues. V was clipped by 0 bases and J by 5 bases; unmatched bases: 9. Clones were read by immunoSEQ multiplex PCR, and TCRdb kept only the in-frame ones, dropping some. The sample consists of some 25,000 clones, more than 70% of them appearing once. Ipilimumab, 1 mg/kg, started 14 to 28 days after autologous transplant. Dosing: nivolumab 3 mg/kg IV, weeks 1, 4, 7, 10, then every two weeks to week 26. V and J are TRBV7-2 and TRBJ2-4; 8 nucleotides line up with TRBD2. The clonotype was recovered from a male donor with diffuse large B-cell lymphoma. The sample here was PBMCs, taken in a trial of ipilimumab plus nivolumab as post-transplant consolidation. CDR3 region: CASSLAGGSGGENIQYF. Here the CDR3 DNA reads TGTGCCAGCAGCTTAGCGGGGGGAAGCGGGGGCGAAAACATTCAGTACTTC.